One sample yielded the 8 T cell receptor beta chains listed below, sequenced in a study of CD8+CD57+ T cells in acquired aplastic anemia. Template material for TCR beta VDJ and CDR3 profiling consisted of genomic DNA. Each CDR3 protein gets one entry after TCRdb re-called the reads with MiXCR. The sample carries about 190,000 distinct CDR3 sequences, around half recorded once. By flow cytometry, patients selected for sequencing had shown an expansion of CD8+CD57+ cells. Sequenced input: sorted CD4+, CD8+, or CD8+CD57+ T cells (not recorded which) from PBMCs. The receptor source for this set is a human donor with aplastic anemia.

The gene calls are TRBV6-5 and TRBJ1-2; 8 positions match TRBD1. The CDR3 spans 14 residues. The germline gives CDR1 MNHEY, CDR2 SVGAGI. V shed 2 bases and J 7 bases; nucleotides not matched to a gene: 6. Written as DNA, the CDR3 is TGTGCCAGCAGTTACGGGCAGGGGGCTGGTGGCTACACCTTC. This encodes CASSYGQGAGGYTF.

The chain has TRBV6-1 and TRBJ2-3; tentatively, D is TRBD2 (7 bases). The germline V and J ends were trimmed by 11 bases and 3 bases, with 15 bases remaining between them. The CDR3 covers 13 residues. Germline CDR1 and CDR2: MNHNS and SASEGT. CDR3 residues: CAGRGLSTDTQYF. CDR3 in DNA: TGTGCCGGGCGGGGGCTATCAACAGATACGCAGTATTTT.

This clonotype was counted between two and nine times. The rearrangement links TRBV10-3 to TRBJ1-5; no definite D call. V gave up 10 bases and J gave up 1 base, with 8 bases separating them. The CDR3 runs 12 residues. CDR1 ENHRY and CDR2 SYGVKD come from the germline V gene. CDR3 region: CATADSNQPQHF. Written as DNA, the CDR3 is TGTGCCACCGCGGACAGCAATCAGCCCCAGCATTTT.

The chain couples TRBV20-1 to TRBJ2-2; D possibly matches TRBD1 or TRBD2 (5 bases each). Trimming pared 8 bases from V and 12 bases from J, leaving 19 bases between. The length of the CDR3 is 12 residues. Germline values: CDR1 DFQATT, CDR2 SNEGSKA (reference sequence). CDR3: CSTRRRDRKLFF. In nucleotides, the CDR3 is TGCAGTACCCGAAGAAGGGACCGCAAGCTGTTTTTT.

J is TRBJ1-2 and V is TRBV15, with a weak D call TRBD1 (6 bases). Germline CDR1 LNHNV, CDR2 YYDKDF (reference sequence). Deletions cut 5 bases from V and 2 bases from J, with 12 bases between. The CDR3 has 14 amino acids. The CDR3 nucleotides read TGTGCCACCAGCTACCGGACAGAGAACTATGGCTACACCTTC. It translates to CATSYRTENYGYTF.

In regard to this clonotype: This may come from a read error, since a much larger clone is one base off. The chain is built from TRBV5-4 and TRBJ2-7; TRBD2 agrees at 7 bases. The V gene's germline CDR1 is SGHNT and CDR2 YYREEE (reference sequence). This CDR3 comprises 14 residues. V dropped 5 bases and J dropped 6; count of bases not matched to a gene: 11. The CDR3 DNA is TGTGCCAGCAGACCGGTGACTAGCTTGGCCGAGCAGTACTTC. The encoded protein is CASRPVTSLAEQYF. Full variable domain (outside the CDR3, taken from reference TRBV5-4 and TRBJ2-7): ETGVTQSPTHLIKTRGQQVTLRCSSQSGHNTVSWYQQALGQGPQFIFQYYREEENGRGNFPPRFSGLQFPNYSSELNVNALELDDSALYLCASRPVTSLAEQYFGPGTRLTVT.

The chain employs TRBV9 and TRBJ2-7; 12 bases map to TRBD2. The DNA end is a closer match to TRBJ2-5, so the J assignment may be wrong. This CDR3 is built from 14 residues. Germline lookup yields CDR1 SGDLS and CDR2 YYNGEE. In DNA form, the CDR3 reads TGTGCCAGCAGCCCTAGCGGGAGGGGTGAGACCCAGTACTTC. This gives the protein CASSPSGRGETQYF.

The chain couples TRBV24-1 to TRBJ2-3, with a possible D match to TRBD2 (5 bases). The CDR3 runs to 14 residues. Trimming cost V 4 bases and J 0 bases, with 7 bases left between them. Germline CDR1 KGHDR, CDR2 SFDVKD. CDR3 sequence (DNA): TGTGCCACCAGTGACCGGGGAAGCACAGATACGCAGTATTTT. Protein product: CATSDRGSTDTQYF.